These T cell receptor beta chains were read from a single sample in a study of CD8 T cells in Susac syndrome. MiXCR, applied by TCRdb to the immunoSEQ multiplex PCR reads, yields one record per CDR3 protein. The sample shows some 100,000 distinct CDR3 sequences, approximately 95% of them seen only once. Input material: CD8+ T cells from PBMCs. These receptors were taken from a human donor with Susac syndrome. The CDR3 runs from the conserved cysteine through the conserved F or W. A D gene is named only where the DNA matches it firmly. The size field is filled for only some rows; it gives once, few, many or a size class.

J gene: TRBJ2-1
V gene: TRBV7-9
D gene: .
clone size: .
CDR3 DNA: TGTGCCAGCAACTTGATAGGCGGGTGGCTCGGGGAGCAGTTCTTC
CDR3 protein: CASNLIGGWLGEQFF

J gene: TRBJ2-1
V gene: TRBV2
D gene: .
clone size: .
CDR3 DNA: TGTGCCAGCAGCCCCGGTCAGGGAAACAATGAGCAGTTCTTC
CDR3 protein: CASSPGQGNNEQFF

J gene: TRBJ2-5
V gene: TRBV29-1
D gene: .
clone size: .
CDR3 DNA: TGCAGCGTTGAAAGGCGGGAGACCCAGTACTTC
CDR3 protein: CSVERRETQYF

J gene: TRBJ1-4
V gene: TRBV14
D gene: .
clone size: .
CDR3 DNA: TGTGCCAGCAGCCAAGATTCCAGGGGACTGTTTTTT
CDR3 protein: CASSQDSRGLFF

J gene: TRBJ2-2
V gene: TRBV24-1
D gene: .
clone size: .
CDR3 DNA: TGTGCCACCAGCGAACAACAGGACACCGGGGAGCTGTTTTTT
CDR3 protein: CATSEQQDTGELFF

J gene: TRBJ2-1
V gene: TRBV11-2
D gene: TRBD1
clone size: .
CDR3 DNA: TGTGCCAGCAGCTTAGCCATCTTGACAGGGCCAAGCTCCTACAATGAGCAGTTCTTC
CDR3 protein: CASSLAILTGPSSYNEQFF

J gene: TRBJ1-2
V gene: TRBV20-1
D gene: TRBD1
clone size: once
CDR3 DNA: TGCAGTGCTAGAGATCTCCGTGACAGGGGGCAGCTTTACTATGGCTACACCTTC
CDR3 protein: CSARDLRDRGQLYYGYTF

J gene: TRBJ2-1
V gene: TRBV20-1
D gene: .
clone size: .
CDR3 DNA: TGCAGTGCCAGACGGACTTCCTACAATGAGCAGTTCTTC
CDR3 protein: CSARRTSYNEQFF

J gene: TRBJ2-3
V gene: TRBV29-1
D gene: TRBD2
clone size: .
CDR3 DNA: TGCAGCGTACCCGATCGGGAGGACCCTTGGACAGATACGCAGTATTTT
CDR3 protein: CSVPDREDPWTDTQYF

J gene: TRBJ2-1
V gene: TRBV2
D gene: TRBD2
clone size: .
CDR3 DNA: TGTGCCAGCAGTCAGACTAGCGGGAGCGCCAATGAGCAGTTCTTC
CDR3 protein: CASSQTSGSANEQFF

J gene: TRBJ2-5
V gene: TRBV7-2
D gene: .
clone size: .
CDR3 DNA: TGTGCCAGCAGCTTAATGGGTAGGCTAGCCCAAGAGACCCAGTACTTC
CDR3 protein: CASSLMGRLAQETQYF

J gene: TRBJ1-2
V gene: TRBV29-1
D gene: .
clone size: .
CDR3 DNA: TGCAGCGTTGAGGAGGGGGGGCGAGGCTACACCTTC
CDR3 protein: CSVEEGGRGYTF

J gene: TRBJ2-7
V gene: TRBV4-1
D gene: TRBD1
clone size: .
CDR3 DNA: TGCGCCAGCAGCAGCCGGGACAGGGGCTCCTACGAGCAGTACTTC
CDR3 protein: CASSSRDRGSYEQYF